A single sample is the source of the 23 T cell receptor beta chains below, sequenced in a study of T cell responses to AZD1222 COVID-19 vaccine. Data came from immunoSEQ multiplex PCR; TCRdb stores just in-frame clones and leaves some out. The data hold approximately 150,000 clones, with about nine tenths observed a single time. The material sequenced was peripheral blood, taken 28 days after the second AZD1222 dose. The origin of the receptors is an adult who received the AZD1222 COVID-19 vaccine.

V and J are TRBV29-1 and TRBJ2-1; D is unresolved. V was shortened by 5 bases and J by 0 bases, with 11 bases between the two germline ends. CDR1 and CDR2 from the germline V gene are SQVTM and ANQGSEA. The CDR3 runs to 14 residues. This chain's CDR3 is CSVSFVSSYNEQFF. Written as DNA, the CDR3 is TGCAGCGTTTCGTTCGTGAGCTCCTACAATGAGCAGTTCTTC.

The chain uses TRBV7-3 and TRBJ1-4, with 8 bases identical to TRBD1. The CDR3 has 16 residues. The V segment lost 5 bases and the J segment 7 bases; nucleotides outside the gene matches: 12. The germline CDR1 and CDR2 sequences are SGHTA and FQGTGA. CDR3 sequence (DNA): TGTGCCAGCAGCCCAGGGGGCCGGGTTGAAAGTGAAAAACTGTTTTTT. Protein: CASSPGGRVESEKLFF. The full variable domain, completed using reference TRBV7-3 and TRBJ1-4, is GAGVSQTPSNKVTEKGKYVELRCDPISGHTALYWYRQSLGQGPEFLIYFQGTGAADDSGLPNDRFFAVRPEGSVSTLKIQRTERGDSAVYLCASSPGGRVESEKLFFGSGTQLSVL.

The chain recombines TRBV11-2 with TRBJ1-5; a weak D match, TRBD1 (5 bases). Germline CDR1 is SGHAT and CDR2 is FQNNGV. The CDR3 is made up of 14 amino acids. V lost 2 bases to trimming and J lost 9 bases, with 14 bases between them. The CDR3 nucleotides read TGTGCCAGCAGCTTAAATGAGGGGAGGGGGCCCCAGCATTTT. This encodes CASSLNEGRGPQHF.

This rearrangement joins TRBV11-2 to TRBJ1-2; D call uncertain. Germline loops: CDR1 SGHAT, CDR2 FQNNGV. V shed 1 base and J shed 3 bases, with 6 bases lying between them. The CDR3 loop spans 13 amino acids. The CDR3 protein is CASSLVDHYGYTF. Written as DNA, the CDR3 is TGTGCCAGCAGCTTAGTCGATCACTATGGCTACACCTTC.

This chain links TRBV18 with TRBJ2-7, with D tentatively TRBD1 (5 bases). The CDR3 extends over 14 amino acids. The V end was cut by 4 bases, the J end by 5 bases, with 15 bases between. Germline loops: CDR1 KGHSH, CDR2 LQKENI. CDR3 sequence reads: CASSLSGMLNEQYF. The DNA of the CDR3 is TGTGCCAGCTCACTCTCAGGGATGCTCAACGAGCAGTACTTC.

The gene calls are TRBV28 and TRBJ2-7, with D possibly being TRBD2 (6 bases). This CDR3 comprises 13 residues. Per germline, CDR1 MDHEN and CDR2 SYDVKM. The germline V and J ends were trimmed by 4 bases and 3 bases, with 10 bases remaining between them. CDR3 nucleotides: TGTGCCAGCAGTTCAGGAGGGGACTACGAGCAGTACTTC. Translated: CASSSGGDYEQYF.

The chain combines TRBV5-1 with TRBJ2-1; 9 bases match TRBD1. Trimming removed 7 bases from V and 2 bases from J; junction bases left unmatched: 4. The CDR3 has 14 residues. The germline gives CDR1 SGHRS, CDR2 YFSETQ. CDR3 residues: CASRTGETYNEQFF. The CDR3, as DNA: TGCGCCAGCCGGACAGGGGAAACCTACAATGAGCAGTTCTTC.

This rearrangement joins TRBV6-5 to TRBJ1-6, with no clear D. The CDR3 consists of 15 residues. The germline V gene has CDR1 MNHEY and CDR2 SVGAGI. V gave up 6 bases and J gave up 5 bases, with 14 bases separating them. The CDR3 sequence: CASSSGPEDNSPLHF. The CDR3 coding sequence is TGTGCCAGCAGCTCGGGCCCCGAGGATAATTCACCCCTCCACTTT.

The J gene is TRBJ2-7, the V gene TRBV5-1, with 9 bases fitting TRBD1. V lost 4 bases, J lost 3 bases, and 14 bases stayed unmatched. CDR1 is SGHRS and CDR2 is YFSETQ in the germline V gene. This CDR3 spans 17 amino acids. The chain's CDR3 is CASSPMVSGQGDYEQYF. The CDR3 nucleotides read TGCGCCAGCAGCCCCATGGTATCGGGACAGGGTGACTACGAGCAGTACTTC.

A note on this clone: Other DNA sequences in the sample encode the same CDR3. The J gene is TRBJ2-7, the V gene TRBV7-9; possibly TRBD1 for D (6 bases). Trimming shortened V by 4 bases and J by 2 bases, and 6 bases separated the two germline ends. Germline CDR1 and CDR2: SEHNR and FQNEAQ (reference sequence). The CDR3 spans 12 residues. CDR3 sequence: CASSSGAYEQYF. CDR3 in DNA: TGTGCCAGCAGCTCAGGGGCCTACGAGCAGTACTTC.

This sequence joins TRBV2 and TRBJ2-7; TRBD1 matches 8 bases. V lost 6 bases, J lost 1 base, and 8 bases stayed unmatched. Germline CDR1 SNHLY, CDR2 FYNNEI. The CDR3 covers 15 residues. The CDR3 loop reads CASRGPGQGSYEQYF. CDR3 nucleotide sequence: TGTGCCAGCAGGGGGCCAGGACAGGGATCCTACGAGCAGTACTTC.

This chain connects TRBV2 to TRBJ1-2; D not certain. CDR3 length equals 11 residues. Germline CDR1 SNHLY, CDR2 FYNNEI. V dropped 8 bases and J dropped 8 bases, with 12 bases sitting between them. The CDR3: CASGKGRGYTF. DNA of the CDR3: TGTGCCAGCGGTAAGGGCCGCGGCTACACCTTC.

The rearrangement links TRBV7-9 to TRBJ1-5, with D possibly matching TRBD1 (5 bases). The CDR3 covers 15 residues. Germline CDR1 reads SEHNR; CDR2 reads FQNEAQ (reference sequence). The germline V and J ends were trimmed by 0 bases and 2 bases, with 8 bases remaining between them. CDR3 nucleotides: TGTGCCAGCAGCTTAGCCAGGGATGGCAATCAGCCCCAGCATTTT. Its translation: CASSLARDGNQPQHF.

This clone was detected only a few times. The rearrangement links TRBV6-2 or TRBV6-3 to TRBJ2-7, with D possibly being TRBD2 (6 bases). The CDR3 has 13 amino acids. The V gene lost 0 bases and the J gene lost 6 bases, with 9 bases spanning the gap. Germline V gives CDR1 MNHEY, CDR2 SVGEGT. The CDR3 protein is CASSYSNGGEQYF. In DNA form, the CDR3 reads TGTGCCAGCAGTTACTCGAACGGGGGCGAGCAGTACTTC.

The V gene is TRBV2, the J gene TRBJ1-5, with D possibly being TRBD1 (6 bases). This CDR3 contains 15 residues. Trimming removed 2 bases at V and 5 bases at J, with 13 bases between. Germline assignment: CDR1 SNHLY and CDR2 FYNNEI. The CDR3 spells CASSERVGAHQPQHF. Here the CDR3 DNA reads TGTGCCAGCAGTGAACGTGTGGGGGCCCATCAGCCCCAGCATTTT.

The V call is TRBV5-1, the J call TRBJ2-1; maybe TRBD1 (6 bases). The germline V gene has CDR1 SGHRS and CDR2 YFSETQ. The length of the CDR3 is 17 residues. Trimming stripped 1 base from V and 0 bases from J, with 14 bases between. The chain's CDR3 is CASSLRGHRSSYNEQFF. The CDR3 DNA sequence: TGCGCCAGCAGCTTGCGGGGACACCGAAGCTCCTACAATGAGCAGTTCTTC.

The chain couples TRBV27 to TRBJ1-6, with a tentative D call TRBD1 (6 bases). The CDR3 runs 15 residues. CDR1 and CDR2 (germline): MNHEY, SMNVEV (reference sequence). V was pared by 6 bases and J by 5 bases, with 14 bases between. The CDR3 bases are TGTGCCAGCAGCCCCGGGGCAGGGGATAATTCACCCCTCCACTTT. Translated, it gives CASSPGAGDNSPLHF.

This chain uses TRBV7-2 with TRBJ2-3; D ambiguous. CDR1 is SGHTA and CDR2 is FQGNSA in the germline V gene. Trimming cost V 5 bases and J 6 bases, with 12 bases left between them. The CDR3 has 13 residues. The CDR3 loop reads CASSPPGSDTQYF. The CDR3 DNA reads TGTGCCAGCAGCCCACCTGGATCGGATACGCAGTATTTT.

The V gene is TRBV3-1 (or the pseudogene TRBV3-2), the J gene TRBJ2-7; 9 bases fit TRBD1. The V segment lost 4 bases and the J segment 5 bases; nucleotides outside the gene matches: 9. Germline CDR1 is LGHDT and CDR2 is YNNKEL (reference sequence). CDR3 size: 15 residues. The CDR3 DNA is TGTGCCAGCAGCCGCACCGGGACAGGGTACCACGAGCAGTACTTC. It encodes CASSRTGTGYHEQYF.

The chain couples TRBV12-3 or TRBV12-4 to TRBJ1-4; D unresolved. Trimming pared 6 bases from V and 5 bases from J, leaving 10 bases between. The CDR3 extends over 13 amino acids. CDR3 loop: CASSRIINEKLFF. The CDR3 DNA is TGTGCCAGCAGCCGAATCATCAATGAAAAACTGTTTTTT.

This clone occurred a few times. CDR3 protein: CASSYGHSTLGGYTF. In nucleotides, the CDR3 is TGTGCCAGCAGTTACGGACACTCCACGTTGGGGGGCTACACCTTC. This chain connects TRBV6-2 or TRBV6-3 to TRBJ1-2; D is perhaps TRBD1 (5 bases). The germline CDR1 and CDR2 sequences are MNHEY and SVGEGT. This CDR3 has 15 residues. The V end lost 2 bases, the J end lost 8 bases, and 18 bases lay between the germline ends.

This clone has a single count. CDR3 residues: CASSPTTGTNTEAFF. The CDR3 DNA follows: TGTGCCAGCAGTCCGACGACAGGGACGAACACTGAAGCTTTCTTT. The chain has TRBV5-5 and TRBJ1-1, with 7 bases fitting TRBD1. Germline CDR1 SGHKS, CDR2 YYEKEE (reference sequence). V gave up 5 bases and J gave up 1 base; unmatched junction bases: 8. The CDR3 extends over 15 amino acids.

This clone was recorded a few times. The chain carries TRBV27 and TRBJ1-1; 8 bases line up with TRBD1. CDR3 length: 14 amino acids. The germline CDR1 and CDR2 sequences are MNHEY and SMNVEV (reference sequence). V dropped 6 bases and J dropped 2; count of bases not matched to a gene: 5. CDR3 loop: CASSLTGVNTEAFF. The CDR3 DNA follows: TGTGCCAGCAGCCTGACAGGGGTTAACACTGAAGCTTTCTTT.